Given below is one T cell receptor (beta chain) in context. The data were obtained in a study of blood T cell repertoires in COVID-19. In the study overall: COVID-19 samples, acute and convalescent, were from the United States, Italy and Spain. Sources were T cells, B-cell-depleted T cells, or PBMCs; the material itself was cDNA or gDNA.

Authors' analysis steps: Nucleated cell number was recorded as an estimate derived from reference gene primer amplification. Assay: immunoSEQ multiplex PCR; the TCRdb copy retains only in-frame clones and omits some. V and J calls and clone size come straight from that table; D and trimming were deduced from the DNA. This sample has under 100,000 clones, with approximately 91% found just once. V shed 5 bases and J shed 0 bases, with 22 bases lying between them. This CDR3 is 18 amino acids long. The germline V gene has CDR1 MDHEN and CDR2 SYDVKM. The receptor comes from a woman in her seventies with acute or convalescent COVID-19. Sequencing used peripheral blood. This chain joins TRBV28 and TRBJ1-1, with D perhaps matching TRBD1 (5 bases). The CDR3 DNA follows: TGTGCCAGCAGTCCCTTGGGGCCAGGGCGGAAAATGAACACTGAAGCTTTCTTT. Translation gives CASSPLGPGRKMNTEAFF.